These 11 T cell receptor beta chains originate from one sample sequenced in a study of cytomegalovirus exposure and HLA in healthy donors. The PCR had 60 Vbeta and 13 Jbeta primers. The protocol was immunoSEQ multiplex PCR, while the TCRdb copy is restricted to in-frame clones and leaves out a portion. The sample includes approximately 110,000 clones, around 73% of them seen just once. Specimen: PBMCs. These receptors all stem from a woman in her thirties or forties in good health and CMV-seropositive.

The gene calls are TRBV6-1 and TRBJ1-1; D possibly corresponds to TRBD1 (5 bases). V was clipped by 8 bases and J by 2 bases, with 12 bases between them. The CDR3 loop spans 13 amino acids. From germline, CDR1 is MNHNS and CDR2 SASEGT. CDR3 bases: TGTGCCAGCGTCGGACAACTTAACACTGAAGCTTTCTTT. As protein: CASVGQLNTEAFF.

The CDR3 region is CASSVGGGPYNEQFF. CDR3 nucleotide sequence: TGTGCCAGCAGCGTAGGGGGGGGCCCCTACAATGAGCAGTTCTTC. This sequence joins TRBV9 and TRBJ2-1, with a possible D match to TRBD2 (7 bases). Germline V CDR1 and CDR2: SGDLS, YYNGEE. Deletions cut 0 bases from V and 2 bases from J, with 9 bases between. CDR3 length: 15 amino acids.

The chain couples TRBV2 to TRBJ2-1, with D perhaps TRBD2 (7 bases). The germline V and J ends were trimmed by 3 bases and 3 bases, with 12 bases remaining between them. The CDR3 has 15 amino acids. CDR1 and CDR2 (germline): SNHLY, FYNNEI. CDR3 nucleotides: TGTGCCAGCAGTGATAGGGGGGGCGTCTACAATGAGCAGTTCTTC. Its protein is CASSDRGGVYNEQFF.

This CDR3 is CASSFASNQPQHF. The CDR3 DNA sequence: TGTGCCAGCAGTTTCGCCAGTAATCAGCCCCAGCATTTT. V and J are TRBV27 and TRBJ1-5; D not resolved. CDR1 MNHEY and CDR2 SMNVEV come from the germline V gene (reference sequence). The ends were cut back, 3 bases at V and 4 bases at J, with 7 bases in the middle. The CDR3 length is 13 residues.

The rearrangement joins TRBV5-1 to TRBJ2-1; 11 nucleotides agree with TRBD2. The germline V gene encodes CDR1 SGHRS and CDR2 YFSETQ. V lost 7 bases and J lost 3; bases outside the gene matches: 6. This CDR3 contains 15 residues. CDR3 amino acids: CASYSGGAIYNEQFF. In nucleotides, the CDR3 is TGCGCCAGCTATAGCGGGGGGGCCATCTACAATGAGCAGTTCTTC.

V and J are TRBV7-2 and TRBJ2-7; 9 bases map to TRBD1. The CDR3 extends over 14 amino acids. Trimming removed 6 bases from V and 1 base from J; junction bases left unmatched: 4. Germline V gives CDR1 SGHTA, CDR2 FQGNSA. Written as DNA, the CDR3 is TGTGCCAGCAGAACCGGGACAGGGTCCTACGAGCAGTACTTC. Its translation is CASRTGTGSYEQYF. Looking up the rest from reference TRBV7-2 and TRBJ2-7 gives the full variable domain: GAGVSQSPSNKVTEKGKDVELRCDPISGHTALYWYRQSLGQGLEFLIYFQGNSAPDKSGLPSDRFSAERTGGSVSTLTIQRTQQEDSAVYLCASRTGTGSYEQYFGPGTRLTVT.

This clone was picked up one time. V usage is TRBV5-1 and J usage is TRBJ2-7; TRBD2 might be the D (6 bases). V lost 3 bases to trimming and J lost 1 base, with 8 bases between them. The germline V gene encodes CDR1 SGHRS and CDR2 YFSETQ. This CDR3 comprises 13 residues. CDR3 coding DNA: TGCGCCAGCAGCTGGGGGGAGTCCTACGAGCAGTACTTC. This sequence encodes CASSWGESYEQYF.

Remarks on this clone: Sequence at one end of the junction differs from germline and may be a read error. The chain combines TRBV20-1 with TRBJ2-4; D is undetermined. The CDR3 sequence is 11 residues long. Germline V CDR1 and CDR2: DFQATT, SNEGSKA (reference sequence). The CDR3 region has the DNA TGCAGTGCTCGAGACCGGGACATTCAGTACTTC. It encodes CSARDRDIQYF.

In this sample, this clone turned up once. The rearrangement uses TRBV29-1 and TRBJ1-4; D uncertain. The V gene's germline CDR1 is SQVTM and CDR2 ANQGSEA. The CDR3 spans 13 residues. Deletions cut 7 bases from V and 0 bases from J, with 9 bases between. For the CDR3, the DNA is TGCAGCGCCTACGGTGCAACTAATGAAAAACTGTTTTTT. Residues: CSAYGATNEKLFF.

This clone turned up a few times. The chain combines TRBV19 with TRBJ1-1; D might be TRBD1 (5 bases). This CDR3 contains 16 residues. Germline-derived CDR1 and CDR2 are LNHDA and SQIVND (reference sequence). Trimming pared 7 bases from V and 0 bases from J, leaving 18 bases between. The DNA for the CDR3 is TGTGCCAGTACCTCCTGGCTAGGGGAAATGAACACTGAAGCTTTCTTT. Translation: CASTSWLGEMNTEAFF.

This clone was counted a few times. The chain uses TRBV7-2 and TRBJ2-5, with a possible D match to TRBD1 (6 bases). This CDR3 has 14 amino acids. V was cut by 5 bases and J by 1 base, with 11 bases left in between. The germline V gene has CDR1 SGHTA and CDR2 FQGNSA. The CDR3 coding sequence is TGTGCCAGCAGCCCCCGGACAGTCCAAGAGACCCAGTACTTC. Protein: CASSPRTVQETQYF.